This T cell receptor beta chain comes out of a study of T cells after yellow fever vaccination. Study-level points and caveats: Post-booster repertoires again held most primary-vaccination clones (about 96% CD4, 85% to 90% CD8). On re-exposure, the response was weaker but peaked faster, at day 5 versus 15. Of the clonotypes, a small share occurred in both CD4 and CD8 compartments.

A few counts support this clonotype. Its antigen is undetermined. Germline V gene data show CDR1 as SGHDN and CDR2 as FVKESK. V was cut by 4 bases and J by 5 bases, with 15 bases left in between. This CDR3 has 14 residues. TCRdb fed the 5' RACE reads into MiXCR, producing one record per CDR3 protein. This sample has 500,000 to 550,000 distinct CDR3 sequences; 21% occur once, and the top ten carry approximately 15%. The sample in question was PBMCs, obtained roughly 20 days after the first yellow fever vaccination. The receptor was isolated from a man aged 18 to 29 who received the YFV17D yellow fever vaccine. The chain is built from TRBV14 and TRBJ2-7; D assignment may be TRBD1 or TRBD2 (6 bases each). DNA of the CDR3: TGTGCCAGCAGCCGACCCGGTGGGGGGCACGAGCAGTACTTC. Its protein product is CASSRPGGGHEQYF.